This T cell receptor (beta chain) was obtained from a study of T cell repertoires in cytomegalovirus infection. Study-wide context: The authors relied on CMV epitopes, both recently identified HLA-C-restricted and well-studied HLA-B-restricted. Overall study findings and caveats: Using cumulative public TCR beta family frequency, the authors identified those who carried CMV together with the relevant HLA.

Remarks on this clonotype: Its cognate antigen is unknown.

Each CDR3 protein is one row after TCRdb ran MiXCR on the reads. The data contain roughly 500,000 distinct CDR3 sequences, 30% to 40% of them singletons. This clonotype was sampled from a human donor in good health (CMV status not recorded). Some clones in this sample may be carry-over from other donors' samples. The sequences come from cultured PBMCs, collected from culture after CMV antigen stimulation.

The DNA of the CDR3 is TGCGCCAGCAGCCCCCCGGGGGGCAGTGAAAAACTGTTTTTT. It yields the protein CASSPPGGSEKLFF. The V gene is TRBV5-1, the J gene TRBJ1-4; a possible D gene is TRBD1 (6 bases). V was cut by 4 bases and J by 7 bases, with 14 bases left in between. The germline CDR1 and CDR2 sequences are SGHRS and YFSETQ. There are 14 residues in the CDR3.